A single sample gave rise to the 20 T cell receptor beta chains below, sequenced in a study of shared T cell receptors in the human thymus. Profiling relied on immunoSEQ multiplex PCR, and the TCRdb table lists in-frame clones only, not all of them. The table lists around 340,000 clones, just under 95% of them singletons. Sequencing was carried out using thymocytes. The receptors shown here come from a human donor.

V and J are TRBV5-1 and TRBJ2-2, with 7 bases aligning to TRBD1. Germline assignment: CDR1 SGHRS and CDR2 YFSETQ. V lost 0 bases to trimming and J lost 6 bases; unmatched junction nucleotides: 14. This CDR3 is 18 amino acids long. The CDR3: CASSLEPVRQGKAGELFF. The CDR3 DNA follows: TGCGCCAGCAGCTTGGAACCTGTACGACAGGGAAAGGCCGGGGAGCTGTTTTTT.

This chain uses TRBV4-1 with TRBJ2-3; 11 bases are a match to TRBD2. Germline V gene sequence: CDR1 MGHRA, CDR2 YSYEKL. With 3 bases clipped from V and 8 bases from J, the junction kept 22 bases outside the gene matches. The CDR3 is 20 amino acids. The CDR3 DNA reads as TGCGCCAGCAGCCAGTACTTAGCGGGAGGGTATCTCGGTAAAAAGAGTACGCAGTATTTT. This codes for CASSQYLAGGYLGKKSTQYF.

The J gene is TRBJ2-1, the V gene TRBV14, with D possibly being TRBD1 (5 bases). V lost 0 bases to trimming and J lost 14 bases, with 17 bases between them. CDR1 is SGHDN, CDR2 FVKESK, per germline. This CDR3 is 14 amino acids long. The CDR3 is CASSQDSAESGKFF. CDR3 nucleotides: TGTGCCAGCAGCCAAGATTCGGCGGAGTCAGGGAAGTTCTTC.

The chain uses TRBV7-9 and TRBJ1-4; 8 bases fit TRBD1. Per the germline V gene, CDR1 is SEHNR and CDR2 is FQNEAQ (reference sequence). The ends lost 4 bases at V and 0 bases at J; junction bases unmatched: 7. CDR3 length equals 17 residues. The CDR3 DNA reads as TGTGCCAGCAGCTCGCGGACAGGGCTTTCAACTAATGAAAAACTGTTTTTT. Protein product: CASSSRTGLSTNEKLFF.

V gene TRBV2 combines with J gene TRBJ2-7; 7 bases match TRBD1. J lost 2 bases, V lost 2 bases, and 9 bases had no gene match. CDR3 length: 16 amino acids. Germline CDR1 and CDR2: SNHLY and FYNNEI. The CDR3 DNA follows: TGTGCCAGCAGTGAATTAAACAGGGGATCCCCCTACGAGCAGTACTTC. It codes for CASSELNRGSPYEQYF.

A note on this clone: This sample includes further DNA sequences coding for the same CDR3. This chain uses TRBV19 with TRBJ2-3; D is ambiguous. Trimming left V 1 base short and J 3 bases short, with 2 bases between. The CDR3 totals 12 residues. Germline loops: CDR1 LNHDA, CDR2 SQIVND (reference sequence). The CDR3 loop is CASSIATDTQYF. The DNA for the CDR3 is TGTGCCAGTAGTATAGCGACAGATACGCAGTATTTT.

The CDR3 region has the DNA TGTGCCATCAGTGACGGGACCGAACGAGAGCCCCCCTACAATGAGCAGTTCTTC. It encodes CAISDGTEREPPYNEQFF. The chain employs TRBV10-3 and TRBJ2-1, with D perhaps being TRBD1 or TRBD2 (5 bases each). Germline CDR1 and CDR2: ENHRY and SYGVKD. The CDR3 runs to 18 residues. The V end was cut by 3 bases, the J end by 2 bases, with 20 bases between.

V and J are TRBV27 and TRBJ2-1, with 15 bases aligning to TRBD2. The CDR3 is 16 residues long. J was trimmed by 6 bases and V by 4 bases; bases with no gene match: 4. Germline V gives CDR1 MNHEY, CDR2 SMNVEV (reference sequence). The CDR3 here is CASSWTSGRAGNEQFF. The DNA of the CDR3 is TGTGCCAGCAGTTGGACTAGCGGGAGGGCCGGCAATGAGCAGTTCTTC.

The chain has TRBV28 and TRBJ2-7; D is uncertain. This CDR3 has 12 residues. V dropped 7 bases and J dropped 1 base, with 8 bases sitting between them. CDR1 is MDHEN, CDR2 SYDVKM, per germline. CDR3 region: CASTAFSYEQYF. DNA of the CDR3: TGTGCCAGCACCGCCTTTTCCTACGAGCAGTACTTC. Full variable domain (outside the CDR3, taken from reference TRBV28 and TRBJ2-7): DVKVTQSSRYLVKRTGEKVFLECVQDMDHENMFWYRQDPGLGLRLIYFSYDVKMKEKGDIPEGYSVSREKKERFSLILESASTNQTSMYLCASTAFSYEQYFGPGTRLTVT.

To note about this clone: The germline gene is not matched at one end of the junction; a read error may be the cause. The chain has TRBV7-7 and TRBJ2-3; no clear D gene. From germline, CDR1 is SSHAT and CDR2 FNYEAQ (reference sequence). The CDR3 length is 14 residues. The CDR3 here is CASSPRRCTDTQYF. As DNA, the CDR3 is TGTGCTAGCAGCCCCCGAAGATGCACAGATACGCAGTATTTT.

J is TRBJ1-1 and V is TRBV9, with 8 bases aligning to TRBD1. The V and J ends lost 4 bases and 2 bases, in that order; junction bases with no gene match: 10. CDR1 SGDLS and CDR2 YYNGEE come from the germline V gene. The CDR3 length is 16 residues. The CDR3: CASSPGGALVNTEAFF. The CDR3 nucleotides are TGTGCCAGCAGCCCAGGGGGCGCCTTGGTCAACACTGAAGCTTTCTTT.

The rearrangement uses TRBV14 and TRBJ2-2; no definite D call. Germline lookup yields CDR1 SGHDN and CDR2 FVKESK. V dropped 0 bases and J dropped 4 bases, with 3 bases sitting between them. The CDR3 totals 13 residues. In nucleotides, the CDR3 is TGTGCCAGCAGCCAAGAGTCCACCGGGGAGCTGTTTTTT. Its protein product is CASSQESTGELFF.

This chain uses TRBV27 with TRBJ1-4; no definite D call. The CDR3 runs to 14 residues. V lost 6 bases and J 8 bases, leaving 16 bases between the germline ends. CDR1 and CDR2 from the germline V gene are MNHEY and SMNVEV (reference sequence). CDR3 in amino acids: CASSPGPLGEKLFF. The CDR3 region has the DNA TGTGCCAGCAGCCCCGGACCCCTCGGGGAAAAACTGTTTTTT.

The chain has TRBV4-3 and TRBJ1-3; D gene ambiguous. The V gene lost 3 bases and the J gene lost 2 bases, with 23 bases spanning the gap. CDR3 length: 19 residues. Germline V CDR1 and CDR2: LGHNA, YSLEER. CDR3 sequence: CASSHPSPGKGVPGNTIYF. The CDR3, as DNA: TGCGCCAGCAGCCACCCCTCCCCCGGAAAGGGAGTACCTGGAAACACCATATATTTT.

The chain uses TRBV5-1 and TRBJ2-7; D not resolved. V was clipped by 2 bases and J by 6 bases, with 6 bases between them. This CDR3 is 11 amino acids long. CDR1 and CDR2 (germline): SGHRS, YFSETQ. CDR3 nucleotides: TGCGCCAGCAGCTTCATACCCGAGCAGTACTTC. It yields the protein CASSFIPEQYF.

DNA for the CDR3: TGTGCCAGCAGCCTAGGGCCATTATATTCACCCCTCCACTTT. It is translated as CASSLGPLYSPLHF. The chain couples TRBV5-8 to TRBJ1-6; no definite D call. This CDR3 has 14 residues. Looked up from germline, CDR1 is SGHTS and CDR2 is YDEGEE. The V end lost 4 bases, the J end lost 8 bases, and 13 bases lay between the germline ends.

The CDR3 nucleotides are TGCGCCAGCAGCTCCACAGGGGCCTTGGTCGTGGGCTACACCTTC. Encoded protein: CASSSTGALVVGYTF. J is TRBJ1-2 and V is TRBV4-1, with 7 nucleotides matching TRBD1. Germline-derived CDR1 and CDR2 are MGHRA and YSYEKL. V dropped 5 bases and J dropped 8; count of bases not matched to a gene: 14. The CDR3 is made up of 15 amino acids.

This chain uses TRBV7-3 with TRBJ2-7; 9 nucleotides line up with TRBD1. After removal of 1 base from V and 5 bases from J, the junction contained 9 bases not matched to a gene. Germline assignment: CDR1 SGHTA and CDR2 FQGTGA. The CDR3 covers 16 residues. CDR3 sequence: CASSLIGGDRVHEQYF. The CDR3 region has the DNA TGTGCCAGCAGCTTAATAGGTGGGGACAGGGTGCACGAGCAGTACTTC.

The chain combines TRBV27 with TRBJ2-7; D may be TRBD2 (5 bases). V lost 6 bases, J lost 2 bases, and 8 bases lay in between. The CDR3 runs 12 residues. Germline V gene sequence: CDR1 MNHEY, CDR2 SMNVEV (reference sequence). The CDR3 sequence: CASRTSPYEQYF. CDR3 in DNA: TGTGCCAGCAGAACTAGTCCCTACGAGCAGTACTTC.

The chain combines TRBV18 with TRBJ2-5; D gene unclear. The CDR3 has 13 residues. V lost 4 bases and J lost 3, with 9 bases in between. Germline V lookup: CDR1 KGHSH, CDR2 LQKENI. CDR3: CASSRPSKETQYF. The CDR3 DNA follows: TGTGCCAGCTCACGTCCTAGTAAAGAGACCCAGTACTTC. The whole variable domain, filled in from reference TRBV18 and TRBJ2-5, reads NAGVMQNPRHLVRRRGQEARLRCSPMKGHSHVYWYRQLPEEGLKFMVYLQKENIIDESGMPKERFSAEFPKEGPSILRIQQVVRGDSAAYFCASSRPSKETQYFGPGTRLLVL.